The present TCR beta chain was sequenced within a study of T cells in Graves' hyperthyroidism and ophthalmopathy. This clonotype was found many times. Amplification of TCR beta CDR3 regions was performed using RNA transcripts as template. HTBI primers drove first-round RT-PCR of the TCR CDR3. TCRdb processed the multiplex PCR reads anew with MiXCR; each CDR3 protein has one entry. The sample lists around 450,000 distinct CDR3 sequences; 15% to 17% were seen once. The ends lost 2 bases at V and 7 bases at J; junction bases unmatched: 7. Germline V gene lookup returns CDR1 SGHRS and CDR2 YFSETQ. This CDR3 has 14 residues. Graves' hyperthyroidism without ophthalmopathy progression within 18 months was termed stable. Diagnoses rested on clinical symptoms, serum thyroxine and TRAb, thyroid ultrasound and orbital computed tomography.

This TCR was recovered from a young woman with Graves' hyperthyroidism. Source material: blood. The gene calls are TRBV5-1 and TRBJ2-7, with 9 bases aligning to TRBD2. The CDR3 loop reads CASSFAGGPGEQYF. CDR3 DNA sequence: TGCGCCAGCAGCTTCGCGGGGGGGCCAGGGGAGCAGTACTTC.